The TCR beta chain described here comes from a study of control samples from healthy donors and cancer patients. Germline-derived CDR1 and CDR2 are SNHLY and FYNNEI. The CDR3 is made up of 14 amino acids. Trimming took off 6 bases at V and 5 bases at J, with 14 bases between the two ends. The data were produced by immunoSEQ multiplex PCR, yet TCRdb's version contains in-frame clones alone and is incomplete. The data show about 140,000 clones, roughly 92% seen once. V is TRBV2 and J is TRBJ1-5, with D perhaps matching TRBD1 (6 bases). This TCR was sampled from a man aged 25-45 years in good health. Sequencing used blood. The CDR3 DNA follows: TGTGCCAGCAGAGCTACAGGGAATCATCAGCCCCAGCATTTT. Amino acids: CASRATGNHQPQHF.